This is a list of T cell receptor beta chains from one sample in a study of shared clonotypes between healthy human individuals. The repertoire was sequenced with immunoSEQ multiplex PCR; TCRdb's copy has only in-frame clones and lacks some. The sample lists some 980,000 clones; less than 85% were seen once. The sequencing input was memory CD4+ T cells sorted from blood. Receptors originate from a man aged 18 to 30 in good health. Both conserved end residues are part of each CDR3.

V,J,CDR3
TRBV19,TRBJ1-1,CARPTTGNTEAFF
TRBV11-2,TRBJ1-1,CASSLFKEVNTEAFF
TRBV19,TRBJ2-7,CASSGAGFSEQYF
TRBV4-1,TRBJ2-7,CASSSRTSGRYEQYF
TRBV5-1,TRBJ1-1,CASSYEVFGTGNTEAFF
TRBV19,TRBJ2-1,CASSSGGRDEQFF
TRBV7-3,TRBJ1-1,CASSPGMNTEAFF
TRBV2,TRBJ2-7,CASTKGQGASYEQYF
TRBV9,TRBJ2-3,CASSAPVPGNTDTQYF
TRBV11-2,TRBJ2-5,CASTLGGRETQYF
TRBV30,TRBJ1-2,CASERGNYGYTF
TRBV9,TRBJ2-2,CASSALTGIRTGELFF
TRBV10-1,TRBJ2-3,CASSEGGGPTDTQYF
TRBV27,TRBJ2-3,CASSFQGRDTQYF
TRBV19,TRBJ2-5,CASRGWETSQTQYF
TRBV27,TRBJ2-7,CASSLKAGTSYEQYF
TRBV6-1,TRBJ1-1,CASSVQGDSMNTEAFF
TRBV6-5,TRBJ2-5,CATHRASRQETQYF
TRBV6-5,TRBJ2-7,CASSYRAGPYEQYF
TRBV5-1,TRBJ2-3,CASSNLGTSGSVDTQYF